This passage covers 5 T cell receptor beta chains from one sample sequenced in a study of T cell changes during pregnancy in multiple sclerosis (dated by TCRdb to about 2019). Receptor amplification or capture employed the immunoSEQ multiplex PCR assay. The source is immuneACCESS, and TCRdb retained only in-frame sequences with V and J called. Part of the clones is not carried over; for the studies checked, unresolved V genes explain less than half of this, and the remainder is unexplained. Within this sample are tens of thousands of clones, with roughly 94% of them counted one time only. The ten largest clones take up under 3% of the sample. Sequenced here: CD8+ T cells from peripheral blood mononuclear cells, sampled after pregnancy. These receptors were obtained from a female donor with multiple sclerosis, enrolled in a pregnancy study.

The J gene is TRBJ2-4, the V gene TRBV6-4, with 8 bases aligning to TRBD1. V lost 1 base and J lost 7; bases outside the gene matches: 3. The CDR3 contains 14 residues. CDR1 and CDR2 from the germline V gene are MRHNA and SNTAGT. CDR3 sequence reads: CASSDLRQGNIQYF. The CDR3 DNA is TGTGCCAGCAGTGACTTGCGACAGGGGAACATTCAGTACTTC.

This rearrangement joins TRBV6-1 to TRBJ2-5, with 9 bases identical to TRBD1. The junction had 10 bases not matched to a gene; V was cut back by 0 bases and J by 5 bases. The CDR3 extends over 17 amino acids. Germline V CDR1 and CDR2: MNHNS, SASEGT. For the CDR3, the DNA is TGTGCCAGCAGTGAAGCCTTCGGAACAGGGGGCTTGGAGACCCAGTACTTC. Protein: CASSEAFGTGGLETQYF.

The gene calls are TRBV7-2 and TRBJ1-5, with TRBD1 as a possible D gene (6 bases). Germline V CDR1 and CDR2: SGHTA, FQGNSA. Trimming stripped 1 base from V and 7 bases from J, with 8 bases between. This CDR3 spans 13 amino acids. The CDR3 protein is CASSLGQGQPQHF. CDR3 coding DNA: TGTGCCAGCAGCTTAGGTCAGGGGCAGCCCCAGCATTTT.

The chain has TRBV21-1 and TRBJ2-7; the table gives TRBD2 as D, unverified against the DNA. TRBV21-1 is classified as a pseudogene. This CDR3 is 15 amino acids long. The DNA of the CDR3 is TGTGCCAGCAGCACCCTAGCGGGAGGGATATACGAGCAGTACTTC. As protein: CASSTLAGGIYEQYF.

The rearrangement links TRBV19 to TRBJ2-2; 10 bases fit TRBD2. Looked up from germline, CDR1 is LNHDA and CDR2 is SQIVND (reference sequence). This CDR3 is 17 amino acids long. The trim removed 5 bases at V and 3 bases at J, leaving 9 bases unmatched. Here the CDR3 reads CASSFLAGEVDTGELFF. In nucleotides, the CDR3 is TGTGCCAGTAGTTTTCTAGCGGGAGAGGTTGACACCGGGGAGCTGTTTTTT.